This T cell receptor beta chain was identified during a study of T-cell reconstitution after alpha-beta-depleted transplantation in children. Points from the study as a whole: Reported findings indicate that, about two months after transplant, alpha-beta T cells came from several hundred expanded clones, which were derived from non-depleted graft cells. Once a year had passed after transplant, T-cell counts and diversity came mostly from newly produced T cells. Some patients' high day-60 TCRbeta diversity was traced to surviving recipient T cells and thymic progenitors.

This clonotype was seen many times. As yet, its antigen is unknown. Trimming cost V 4 bases and J 0 bases, with 11 bases left between them. The CDR3 consists of 16 residues. Germline-derived CDR1 and CDR2 are SGHRS and YFSETQ. TCRbeta library preparation incorporated unique molecular identifiers. MiXCR was run by TCRdb on the PCR reads, yielding one entry per CDR3 protein. There are about 980,000 distinct CDR3 sequences in the sample; about 31% occur only once, and about 28% lies in the top ten. The gene calls are TRBV5-1 and TRBJ1-6; D is perhaps TRBD1 (6 bases). The sequenced sample was PBMCs, mostly from graft donor cells, obtained 360 days after TCRalphabeta/CD19-depleted stem cell transplant. The receptor was isolated from a boy in the first two years of life who had a stem cell transplant for SCID, so the T cells may come from the graft donor. The CDR3 nucleotides are TGCGCCAGCAGCCGTGACAGGAGCTCCTATAATTCACCCCTCCACTTT. Its protein product is CASSRDRSSYNSPLHF.